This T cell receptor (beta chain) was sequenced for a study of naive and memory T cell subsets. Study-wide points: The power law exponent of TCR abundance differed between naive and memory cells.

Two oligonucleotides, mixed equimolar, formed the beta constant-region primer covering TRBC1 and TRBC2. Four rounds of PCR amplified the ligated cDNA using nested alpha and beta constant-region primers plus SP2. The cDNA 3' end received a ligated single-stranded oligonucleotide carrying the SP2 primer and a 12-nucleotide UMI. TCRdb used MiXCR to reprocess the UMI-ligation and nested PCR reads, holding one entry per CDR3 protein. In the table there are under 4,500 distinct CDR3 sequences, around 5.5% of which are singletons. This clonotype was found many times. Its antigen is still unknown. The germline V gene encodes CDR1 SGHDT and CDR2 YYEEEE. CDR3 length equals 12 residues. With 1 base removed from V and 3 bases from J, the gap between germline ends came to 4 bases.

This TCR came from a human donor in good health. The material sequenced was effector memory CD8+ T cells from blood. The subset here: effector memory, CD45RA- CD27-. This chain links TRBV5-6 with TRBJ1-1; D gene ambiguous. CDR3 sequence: CASSLKDTEAFF. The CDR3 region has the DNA TGTGCCAGCAGCTTGAAGGACACTGAAGCTTTCTTT. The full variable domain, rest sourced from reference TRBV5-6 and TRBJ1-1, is DAGVTQSPTHLIKTRGQQVTLRCSPKSGHDTVSWYQQALGQGPQFIFQYYEEEERQRGNFPDRFSGHQFPNYSSELNVNALLLGDSALYLCASSLKDTEAFFGQGTRLTVV.